Below, 25 T cell receptor beta chains from the same sample are listed, as sequenced in a study of blood T cell repertoires in COVID-19. TCRdb's table, derived via immunoSEQ multiplex PCR, lists solely in-frame clones and lacks some. The repertoire has around 200,000 clones, more than 75% of them found once; the top ten carry approximately 6.2%. Sequenced material: peripheral blood. These receptors were collected from a man in his 60s who had recovered from COVID-19.

This sequence joins TRBV7-6 and TRBJ2-7; 12 bases align to TRBD2. The germline CDR1 and CDR2 sequences are SGHVS and FNYEAQ. The CDR3 has 19 amino acids. V was pared by 5 bases and J by 2 bases, with 16 bases of the junction left unmatched. The DNA of the CDR3 is TGTGCCAGCAGCGCCAGTGCTACTAGCGGGGGGCTTTTACCCTACGAGCAGTACTTC. Translating gives CASSASATSGGLLPYEQYF.

The genes are TRBV5-4 and TRBJ1-2; possible D gene TRBD1, 6 bases. The V end lost 0 bases, the J end lost 4 bases, and 10 bases lay between the germline ends. Germline V CDR1 and CDR2: SGHNT, YYREEE (reference sequence). The CDR3 covers 14 residues. As DNA, the CDR3 is TGTGCCAGCAGCTTGGACAGGGAGAGCTATGGCTACACCTTC. It encodes CASSLDRESYGYTF. The entire variable domain, with the rest obtained from reference TRBV5-4 and TRBJ1-2, is as follows: ETGVTQSPTHLIKTRGQQVTLRCSSQSGHNTVSWYQQALGQGPQFIFQYYREEENGRGNFPPRFSGLQFPNYSSELNVNALELDDSALYLCASSLDRESYGYTFGSGTRLTVV.

The rearrangement joins TRBV5-8 to TRBJ1-5, with TRBD1 matching over 12 bases. The V gene's germline CDR1 is SGHTS and CDR2 YDEGEE. The J segment lost 2 bases and the V segment lost 3 bases, leaving 12 bases of the junction unmatched. The CDR3 runs to 19 residues. CDR3 sequence: CASSWDRGPASLGNQPQHF. CDR3 DNA: TGTGCCAGCAGCTGGGACAGGGGGCCCGCGTCCCTTGGCAATCAGCCCCAGCATTTT.

This chain uses TRBV30 with TRBJ1-6, with no clear D. The germline V gene has CDR1 GTSNPN and CDR2 SVGIG (reference sequence). The germline V and J ends were trimmed by 2 bases and 9 bases, with 14 bases remaining between them. The CDR3 is 14 residues long. DNA for the CDR3: TGTGCCTGGAGTAAAGCCCGGAGCGGTTCACCCCTCCACTTT. It encodes CAWSKARSGSPLHF.

The genes are TRBV9 and TRBJ1-5, with no clear D. The CDR3 runs 13 residues. Germline V gene data show CDR1 as SGDLS and CDR2 as YYNGEE. The V end lost 4 bases, the J end lost 5 bases, and 10 bases lay between the germline ends. The CDR3, as DNA: TGTGCCAGCAGCCTATCCCTATATCAGCCCCAGCATTTT. This gives the protein CASSLSLYQPQHF.

The chain is built from TRBV24-1 and TRBJ1-2; D is possibly TRBD1 (5 bases). The CDR3 extends over 13 amino acids. V dropped 5 bases and J dropped 1 base, with 7 bases sitting between them. Germline assignment: CDR1 KGHDR and CDR2 SFDVKD. In DNA, the CDR3 is TGTGCCACCAGTGCAGGGTTTAACTATGGCTACACCTTC. This codes for CATSAGFNYGYTF.

The chain has TRBV18 and TRBJ1-5; 8 bases line up with TRBD1. The germline CDR1 and CDR2 sequences are KGHSH and LQKENI. The CDR3 runs to 15 residues. With V trimmed by 3 bases and J by 2 bases, 3 bases remained unmatched. CDR3 amino acids: CASSPTTGGNQPQHF. CDR3 nucleotides: TGTGCCAGCTCACCTACGACAGGGGGCAATCAGCCCCAGCATTTT.

The V and J genes are TRBV9 and TRBJ1-3; D ambiguous. Germline assignment: CDR1 SGDLS and CDR2 YYNGEE. The CDR3 extends over 17 amino acids. Trimming took 0 bases from V and 0 from J, leaving 13 bases between them. The CDR3 sequence: CASSVVPNSNSGNTIYF. The CDR3 DNA sequence: TGTGCCAGCAGCGTAGTCCCTAACAGCAACTCTGGAAACACCATATATTTT. Full variable domain (missing parts from reference TRBV9 and TRBJ1-3): DSGVTQTPKHLITATGQRVTLRCSPRSGDLSVYWYQQSLDQGLQFLIQYYNGEERAKGNILERFSAQQFPDLHSELNLSSLELGDSALYFCASSVVPNSNSGNTIYFGEGSWLTVV.

As DNA, the CDR3 is TGTGCCAGCTCACCGCGGCCACCGGGGGGAGAGACCCAGTACTTC. Protein: CASSPRPPGGETQYF. This chain joins TRBV18 and TRBJ2-5; 7 bases map to TRBD2. The junction had 8 bases not matched to a gene; V was cut back by 3 bases and J by 4 bases. This CDR3 spans 15 amino acids. The germline CDR1 and CDR2 sequences are KGHSH and LQKENI.

The chain couples TRBV30 to TRBJ2-7; 9 positions match TRBD2. V trimming: 7 bases; J trimming: 6 bases; junction bases outside the gene matches: 7. The CDR3 extends over 12 amino acids. The V gene's germline CDR1 is GTSNPN and CDR2 SVGIG (reference sequence). CDR3 DNA: TGTGCCTACACCGCGGGGGGGGTCGAGCAGTACTTC. Translating gives CAYTAGGVEQYF.

This clone was counted at least ten times. The rearrangement links TRBV10-3 to TRBJ2-7; 7 nucleotides align to TRBD1. The V gene end was trimmed by 6 bases and the J gene end by 9 bases; junction bases not matched to a gene: 14. Per the germline V gene, CDR1 is ENHRY and CDR2 is SYGVKD. This CDR3 region has 14 residues. CDR3 loop: CAISSGTATEGQYF. The CDR3, as DNA: TGTGCCATCAGCTCTGGGACAGCCACTGAAGGGCAGTACTTC.

The genes are TRBV18 and TRBJ2-2, with D hard to call. Germline V gives CDR1 KGHSH, CDR2 LQKENI. The CDR3 consists of 13 residues. V dropped 3 bases and J dropped 0 bases, with 2 bases sitting between them. DNA of the CDR3: TGTGCCAGCTCACCCTCGAACACCGGGGAGCTGTTTTTT. Translation: CASSPSNTGELFF. The complete variable domain, with remaining parts taken from reference TRBV18 and TRBJ2-2, reads NAGVMQNPRHLVRRRGQEARLRCSPMKGHSHVYWYRQLPEEGLKFMVYLQKENIIDESGMPKERFSAEFPKEGPSILRIQQVVRGDSAAYFCASSPSNTGELFFGEGSRLTVL.

The gene calls are TRBV15 and TRBJ1-6, with D possibly matching TRBD1 (6 bases). Per germline, CDR1 LNHNV and CDR2 YYDKDF (reference sequence). This CDR3 comprises 15 residues. V was pared by 3 bases and J by 7 bases, with 13 bases between. The CDR3 nucleotides are TGTGCCACCAGCAGTCTAACAGGGTTGAATTCACCCCTCCACTTT. Residues: CATSSLTGLNSPLHF.

The V gene is TRBV30, the J gene TRBJ1-2; no clear D gene. This CDR3 is 13 amino acids long. Germline V gene sequence: CDR1 GTSNPN, CDR2 SVGIG (reference sequence). V lost 3 bases and J lost 3, with 11 bases in between. For the CDR3, the DNA is TGTGCCTGGAGGAACAGTTTCTACTATGGCTACACCTTC. Amino acid sequence: CAWRNSFYYGYTF. Together with reference TRBV30 and TRBJ1-2, the CDR3 gives the full variable domain: SQTIHQWPATLVQPVGSPLSLECTVEGTSNPNLYWYRQAAGRGLQLLFYSVGIGQISSEVPQNLSASRPQDRQFILSSKKLLLSDSGFYLCAWRNSFYYGYTFGSGTRLTVV.

This chain uses TRBV28 with TRBJ2-3; 14 positions match TRBD2. J gave up 3 bases and V 5 bases, and 7 bases lay outside the gene matches. The CDR3 has 17 residues. Per the germline V gene, CDR1 is MDHEN and CDR2 is SYDVKM. CDR3 coding DNA: TGTGCCAGCAGTCGCTATCGGACTAGCGGGAGGACAGATACGCAGTATTTT. This sequence encodes CASSRYRTSGRTDTQYF.

The rearrangement joins TRBV7-2 to TRBJ1-5; perhaps TRBD1 as D (5 bases). The CDR3 runs to 14 residues. Looked up from germline, CDR1 is SGHTA and CDR2 is FQGNSA. V was pared by 1 base and J by 7 bases, with 11 bases between. CDR3 coding DNA: TGTGCCAGCAGCTTAGTATTTCAGGGCCAGCCCCAGCATTTT. Translation gives CASSLVFQGQPQHF. The full variable domain, its missing parts supplied by reference TRBV7-2 and TRBJ1-5, is GAGVSQSPSNKVTEKGKDVELRCDPISGHTALYWYRQSLGQGLEFLIYFQGNSAPDKSGLPSDRFSAERTGGSVSTLTIQRTQQEDSAVYLCASSLVFQGQPQHFGDGTRLSIL.

This clone is a singleton in its sample. V is TRBV5-1 and J is TRBJ2-3; D call uncertain. Germline values: CDR1 SGHRS, CDR2 YFSETQ. V shed 0 bases and J shed 6 bases, with 11 bases lying between them. This CDR3 is built from 14 residues. DNA of the CDR3: TGCGCCAGCAGCTTGGGGCTGAGGATTGATACGCAGTATTTT. It codes for CASSLGLRIDTQYF.

The chain combines TRBV3-1 (or the pseudogene TRBV3-2) with TRBJ2-3; D not resolved. This CDR3 comprises 16 residues. V dropped 0 bases and J dropped 4 bases, with 14 bases sitting between them. CDR1 is LGHDT, CDR2 YNNKEL, per germline (reference sequence). CDR3 region: CASSQDGSSLPDTQYF. CDR3 coding DNA: TGTGCCAGCAGCCAAGACGGGTCTTCCTTACCAGATACGCAGTATTTT.

In its sample, this clone was seen a few times. V and J are TRBV24-1 and TRBJ2-3; D is ambiguous. V was trimmed by 7 bases and J by 5 bases, leaving 12 bases between them. Germline CDR1 reads KGHDR; CDR2 reads SFDVKD. This CDR3 region has 13 residues. CDR3 DNA: TGTGCCACCAGCGACAAAATCGGAGATACGCAGTATTTT. This translates into CATSDKIGDTQYF.

The chain recombines TRBV24-1 with TRBJ1-5; no firm D call. Germline CDR1 and CDR2: KGHDR and SFDVKD. Trimming pared 5 bases from V and 2 bases from J, leaving 15 bases between. The CDR3 covers 16 residues. The CDR3 protein is CATSGRRASGNQPQHF. The CDR3 region has the DNA TGTGCCACCAGTGGTCGGAGGGCGAGCGGCAATCAGCCCCAGCATTTT.

The chain recombines TRBV2 with TRBJ1-3, with D perhaps matching TRBD1 (6 bases). The germline gives CDR1 SNHLY, CDR2 FYNNEI. The CDR3 totals 14 residues. V dropped 7 bases and J dropped 4 bases, with 14 bases sitting between them. In DNA, the CDR3 is TGTGCCAGCAACCCACAGGGTGGCGGAAACACCATATATTTT. Translating it yields CASNPQGGGNTIYF.

This sequence joins TRBV4-2 and TRBJ1-2; 12 bases match TRBD1. Looked up from germline, CDR1 is LGHNA and CDR2 is YNFKEQ. This CDR3 is 19 amino acids long. The junction had 15 bases not matched to a gene; V was cut back by 0 bases and J by 7 bases. CDR3 sequence: CASSQEVRDRGPGSRGYTF. CDR3 coding DNA: TGTGCCAGCAGCCAAGAGGTCCGGGACAGGGGGCCGGGTTCTCGTGGCTACACCTTC.

This chain uses TRBV7-9 with TRBJ1-4; 10 bases match TRBD1. The J segment lost 7 bases and the V segment lost 5 bases, leaving 7 bases of the junction unmatched. Germline CDR1 is SEHNR and CDR2 is FQNEAQ (reference sequence). The CDR3 is made up of 15 amino acids. CDR3 sequence (DNA): TGTGCCAGCAGCCTTGGACAGGGGGGTGGTGAAAAACTGTTTTTT. It encodes CASSLGQGGGEKLFF.

The chain has TRBV28 and TRBJ2-2, with D possibly matching TRBD2 (6 bases). Trimming took 3 bases from V and 4 from J, leaving 15 bases between them. Per the germline V gene, CDR1 is MDHEN and CDR2 is SYDVKM. This CDR3 comprises 16 residues. As DNA, the CDR3 is TGTGCCAGCAGTTTGAAGGGGACTGAATTCACCGGGGAGCTGTTTTTT. This translates into CASSLKGTEFTGELFF.

The gene calls are TRBV9 and TRBJ1-2; D gene unclear. This CDR3 is built from 16 residues. Per germline, CDR1 SGDLS and CDR2 YYNGEE. V lost 4 bases, J lost 6 bases, and 22 bases lay in between. CDR3 amino acids: CASSYHPGPEANGYTF. DNA of the CDR3: TGTGCCAGCAGCTACCATCCCGGCCCCGAGGCTAATGGCTACACCTTC.